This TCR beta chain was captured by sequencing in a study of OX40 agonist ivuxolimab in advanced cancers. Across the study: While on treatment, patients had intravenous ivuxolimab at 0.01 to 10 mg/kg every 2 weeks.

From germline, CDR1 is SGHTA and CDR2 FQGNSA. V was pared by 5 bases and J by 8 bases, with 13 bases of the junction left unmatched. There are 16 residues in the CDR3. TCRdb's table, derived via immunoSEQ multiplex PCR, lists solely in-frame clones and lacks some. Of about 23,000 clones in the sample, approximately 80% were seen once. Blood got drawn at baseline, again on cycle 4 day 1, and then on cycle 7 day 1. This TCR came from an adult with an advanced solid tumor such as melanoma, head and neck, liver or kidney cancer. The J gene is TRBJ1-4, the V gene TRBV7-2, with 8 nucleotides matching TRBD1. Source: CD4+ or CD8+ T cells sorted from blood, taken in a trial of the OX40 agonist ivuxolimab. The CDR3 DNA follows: TGTGCCAGCAGCCAAACCATTCAGAGACAGGGGGAAAAACTGTTTTTT. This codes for CASSQTIQRQGEKLFF.